This TCR beta chain was captured in a study of blood T cell repertoires in COVID-19. At the level of the study: Material from acute and convalescent COVID-19 was sourced from the United States, Italy and Spain.

The length of the CDR3 is 15 residues. CDR1 is LNHDA and CDR2 is SQIVND in the germline V gene (reference sequence). Trimming removed 3 bases from V and 2 bases from J, with 11 bases in between. TCRdb's table, derived via immunoSEQ multiplex PCR, lists solely in-frame clones and lacks some. The sample lists under 350,000 clones, around nine tenths occurring once. The chain is built from TRBV19 and TRBJ1-3; TRBD1 might be the D (5 bases). The sequence was collected from a middle-aged man with acute or convalescent COVID-19. Sequencing was performed on peripheral blood. CDR3 loop: CASSIGKGTGNTIYF. As DNA, the CDR3 is TGTGCCAGTAGTATCGGCAAGGGGACTGGAAACACCATATATTTT. The variable domain in full, completed from reference TRBV19 and TRBJ1-3, reads DGGITQSPKYLFRKEGQNVTLSCEQNLNHDAMYWYRQDPGQGLRLIYYSQIVNDFQKGDIAEGYSVSREKKESFPLTVTSAQKNPTAFYLCASSIGKGTGNTIYFGEGSWLTVV.